This T cell receptor beta chain was observed in a study of T cell responses to AZD1222 COVID-19 vaccine. As for this clone: What it binds is not known.

Measured with immunoSEQ multiplex PCR; TCRdb has only the in-frame clones, and not every one. Of over 130,000 clones in the sample, roughly 90% were seen once. Study results and limitations: Females outnumbered males among donors, who were mostly white British; clonal diversity was possibly underestimated. Nearly half of spike-specific TCRs reportedly target unmutated variant regions.

V gave up 4 bases and J gave up 0 bases, with 4 bases separating them. The CDR3 extends over 13 amino acids. The receptor was derived from an adult in good health. The source material was peripheral blood, sampled on day 0 of AZD1222 vaccination. This chain connects TRBV12-3 or TRBV12-4 to TRBJ1-5; D ambiguous. The CDR3 DNA reads TGTGCCAGCAGTTCCTATAGCAATCAGCCCCAGCATTTT. As protein: CASSSYSNQPQHF.